The next 22 T cell receptor beta chains were all read from a single sample in a study of T cells in localized non-small cell lung cancer. Only in-frame clones appear in the TCRdb table, and some are missing; sequencing was by immunoSEQ multiplex PCR. The table includes roughly 61,000 clones, 81% detected once. Sequences were derived from PBMCs, sampled before any cancer treatment. All receptors derive from a man aged 35-69 years with stage II lung adenocarcinoma.

The V gene is TRBV7-2, the J gene TRBJ1-4, with unresolved D. Trimming shortened V by 4 bases and J by 7 bases, and 10 bases separated the two germline ends. Germline V lookup: CDR1 SGHTA, CDR2 FQGNSA. There are 13 residues in the CDR3. In DNA form, the CDR3 reads TGTGCCAGCAGCTCGCAAAGTGGTGAAAAACTGTTTTTT. Protein product: CASSSQSGEKLFF.

V and J are TRBV5-6 and TRBJ2-7; 9 bases align to TRBD2. Germline assignment: CDR1 SGHDT and CDR2 YYEEEE. The CDR3 extends over 17 amino acids. The J segment lost 5 bases and the V segment lost 0 bases, leaving 12 bases of the junction unmatched. DNA of the CDR3: TGTGCCAGCAGCTTGGCCGGGGGCGGCGGGAGGGCCCACGAGCAGTACTTC. It is translated as CASSLAGGGGRAHEQYF.

This chain's CDR3 is CASSQELERYEQYF. The CDR3 DNA reads TGCGCCAGCAGCCAAGAGCTAGAACGGTACGAGCAGTACTTC. The chain combines TRBV4-3 with TRBJ2-7; D gene ambiguous. The germline V gene has CDR1 LGHNA and CDR2 YSLEER. The CDR3 sequence is 14 residues long. The germline V and J ends were trimmed by 0 bases and 4 bases, with 10 bases remaining between them.

The chain couples TRBV28 to TRBJ1-2; weak D call: TRBD1 (6 bases). CDR3 length: 12 residues. With 6 bases removed from V and 8 bases from J, the gap between germline ends came to 13 bases. Germline CDR1 reads MDHEN; CDR2 reads SYDVKM. CDR3 nucleotides: TGTGCCAGCAGCCTCCAGGGGACCGGCTACACCTTC. Translation: CASSLQGTGYTF.

The chain carries TRBV5-4 and TRBJ2-3; D is possibly TRBD1 (5 bases). CDR3 size: 14 residues. Germline V gives CDR1 SGHNT, CDR2 YYREEE (reference sequence). The ends were cut back, 4 bases at V and 2 bases at J, with 11 bases in the middle. The CDR3 coding sequence is TGTGCCAGCAGCGTACAGGATTTCACAGATACGCAGTATTTT. Translating gives CASSVQDFTDTQYF. The full variable domain, completed using reference TRBV5-4 and TRBJ2-3, is ETGVTQSPTHLIKTRGQQVTLRCSSQSGHNTVSWYQQALGQGPQFIFQYYREEENGRGNFPPRFSGLQFPNYSSELNVNALELDDSALYLCASSVQDFTDTQYFGPGTRLTVL.

A few counts support this clone. The chain has TRBV30 and TRBJ2-3; D gene uncertain. Trimming removed 1 base at V and 5 bases at J, with 13 bases between. CDR3 length equals 14 residues. The V gene's germline CDR1 is GTSNPN and CDR2 SVGIG (reference sequence). CDR3 in amino acids: CAWSESGPGDTQYF. The CDR3 DNA reads TGTGCCTGGAGTGAATCCGGGCCGGGAGATACGCAGTATTTT. Together with reference TRBV30 and TRBJ2-3, the CDR3 gives the full variable domain: SQTIHQWPATLVQPVGSPLSLECTVEGTSNPNLYWYRQAAGRGLQLLFYSVGIGQISSEVPQNLSASRPQDRQFILSSKKLLLSDSGFYLCAWSESGPGDTQYFGPGTRLTVL.

The CDR3 is CATSPSPTRDQPQHF. CDR3 sequence (DNA): TGTGCCACCAGCCCCTCCCCAACGCGGGATCAGCCCCAGCATTTT. The chain has TRBV15 and TRBJ1-5; D remains ambiguous. Between the trimmed V and J ends, which lost 5 bases and 5 bases, there was a span of 16 bases. Germline lookup yields CDR1 LNHNV and CDR2 YYDKDF (reference sequence). The CDR3 length is 15 residues. Full variable domain (rest looked up from reference TRBV15 and TRBJ1-5): DAMVIQNPRYQVTQFGKPVTLSCSQTLNHNVMYWYQQKSSQAPKLLFHYYDKDFNNEADTPDNFQSRRPNTSFCFLDIRSPGLGDTAMYLCATSPSPTRDQPQHFGDGTRLSIL.

The chain combines TRBV4-3 with TRBJ1-4; 7 bases are shared with TRBD1. CDR1 is LGHNA and CDR2 is YSLEER in the germline V gene. Trimming removed 0 bases from V and 4 bases from J; junction bases left unmatched: 5. The CDR3 length is 16 residues. CDR3 bases: TGCGCCAGCAGCCAAGAGGAGGGGGCCAGTAATGAAAAACTGTTTTTT. Encoded protein: CASSQEEGASNEKLFF.

The gene calls are TRBV10-2 and TRBJ1-5; TRBD1 might be the D (6 bases). The CDR3 length is 15 residues. Germline V gives CDR1 WSHSY, CDR2 SAAADI. V was cut by 6 bases and J by 0 bases, with 12 bases left in between. This CDR3 reads CASRSGEGSNQPQHF. CDR3 sequence (DNA): TGCGCCAGCAGGTCAGGGGAAGGTAGCAATCAGCCCCAGCATTTT.

CDR3 in amino acids: CASSLERLGTEAFF. CDR3 nucleotides: TGTGCCAGCAGCCTCGAACGGCTGGGCACTGAAGCTTTCTTT. This chain connects TRBV4-2 to TRBJ1-1, with no clear D. V shed 4 bases and J shed 4 bases, with 13 bases lying between them. The CDR3 is made up of 14 amino acids. The V gene's germline CDR1 is LGHNA and CDR2 YNFKEQ.

CDR3 sequence reads: CASSLSGTGTYEQYF. The CDR3, as DNA: TGTGCCAGCAGTTTATCCGGGACAGGAACTTACGAGCAGTACTTC. The chain links TRBV6-1 to TRBJ2-7, with 8 bases matching TRBD1. The CDR3 covers 15 residues. After removal of 5 bases from V and 4 bases from J, the junction contained 10 bases not matched to a gene. Germline CDR1 is MNHNS and CDR2 is SASEGT.

This clone was counted only a few times. This chain uses TRBV19 with TRBJ1-1, with D unresolved. Trimming shortened V by 3 bases and J by 5 bases, and 10 bases separated the two germline ends. Germline loops: CDR1 LNHDA, CDR2 SQIVND (reference sequence). The CDR3 contains 13 residues. The CDR3 nucleotides read TGTGCCAGTAGTATGGAGGGCCGGACTGAAGCTTTCTTT. Protein product: CASSMEGRTEAFF.

This clone appeared a few times. This chain joins TRBV19 and TRBJ2-5, with D tentatively TRBD1 or TRBD2 (5 bases each). This CDR3 spans 11 amino acids. V shed 7 bases and J shed 6 bases, with 9 bases lying between them. Germline V lookup: CDR1 LNHDA, CDR2 SQIVND (reference sequence). In DNA form, the CDR3 reads TGTGCCAGTACGGGGCACCAGACCCAGTACTTC. The encoded protein is CASTGHQTQYF.

The chain links TRBV6-6 to TRBJ1-1; D call uncertain. The germline V gene encodes CDR1 MNHNY and CDR2 SVGAGI (reference sequence). Trimming stripped 8 bases from V and 10 bases from J, with 17 bases between. The CDR3 loop spans 12 amino acids. DNA for the CDR3: TGTGCCAGCTCTACTCGAGGCCTGGGAGCTTTCTTT. Translated: CASSTRGLGAFF.

The V and J genes are TRBV5-4 and TRBJ2-2; TRBD1 matches at 9 bases. Germline lookup yields CDR1 SGHNT and CDR2 YYREEE (reference sequence). J was trimmed by 3 bases and V by 4 bases; bases with no gene match: 13. The CDR3 runs to 18 residues. In DNA form, the CDR3 reads TGTGCCAGCAGCGCTGGGACAGGGATTTGGTTGGACACCGGGGAGCTGTTTTTT. Amino acid sequence: CASSAGTGIWLDTGELFF.

This clone was picked up one time. The chain combines TRBV11-3 with TRBJ2-7; D is possibly TRBD2 (5 bases). Germline lookup yields CDR1 SGHNT and CDR2 YENEEA. V shed 5 bases and J shed 7 bases, with 18 bases lying between them. The CDR3 is made up of 14 amino acids. CDR3 bases: TGTGCCAGCAGCCACAAGGCACTAGGTGTAGAGCAGTACTTC. It translates to CASSHKALGVEQYF.

This clone is a singleton in its sample. This chain connects TRBV9 to TRBJ2-4; a possible D gene is TRBD2 (6 bases). The CDR3 runs to 16 residues. Germline V gene data show CDR1 as SGDLS and CDR2 as YYNGEE. Trimming removed 0 bases from V and 6 bases from J, with 16 bases in between. The CDR3 spells CASSVGTSGPGNIQYF. For the CDR3, the DNA is TGTGCCAGCAGCGTAGGTACCAGCGGGCCTGGAAACATTCAGTACTTC.

The count of this clone is one. This CDR3 is also generated by other DNA sequences in the sample. This chain connects TRBV6-1 to TRBJ2-3; D remains ambiguous. Germline V gives CDR1 MNHNS, CDR2 SASEGT. V was cut by 2 bases and J by 2 bases, with 2 bases left in between. The CDR3 covers 12 residues. CDR3 in DNA: TGTGCCAGCAGTGAATCCACAGATACGCAGTATTTT. It yields the protein CASSESTDTQYF.

This rearrangement joins TRBV7-4 to TRBJ1-3, with D possibly TRBD1 on 5 matching bases. This CDR3 has 17 amino acids. Germline V CDR1 and CDR2: SGHVT, SQSDAQ. V lost 5 bases and J lost 0, with 17 bases in between. The CDR3 sequence: CASSPGTSGFSGNTIYF. CDR3 in DNA: TGTGCCAGCAGCCCAGGGACGTCGGGATTCTCTGGAAACACCATATATTTT.

This chain joins TRBV7-6 and TRBJ1-5, with a tentative D call TRBD1 (6 bases). Germline V gene sequence: CDR1 SGHVS, CDR2 FNYEAQ. The ends were cut back, 1 base at V and 7 bases at J, with 11 bases in the middle. CDR3 length equals 14 residues. The CDR3 protein is CASSLEGGLQPQHF. The CDR3 DNA reads TGTGCCAGCAGCTTAGAAGGGGGACTACAGCCCCAGCATTTT.

The chain carries TRBV29-1 and TRBJ1-2, with 8 bases that match TRBD1. V gave up 5 bases and J gave up 7 bases; unmatched junction bases: 3. The CDR3 spans 11 residues. Germline CDR1 SQVTM, CDR2 ANQGSEA. In DNA form, the CDR3 reads TGCAGCGTTTTACAGGGGGGTGGCTACACCTTC. Translation: CSVLQGGGYTF. Drawing the rest from reference TRBV29-1 and TRBJ1-2, the complete variable domain is SAVISQKPSRDICQRGTSLTIQCQVDSQVTMMFWYRQQPGQSLTLIATANQGSEATYESGFVIDKFPISRPNLTFSTLTVSNMSPEDSSIYLCSVLQGGGYTFGSGTRLTVV.

This sequence joins TRBV27 and TRBJ1-3; 7 bases are shared with TRBD1. With V trimmed by 4 bases and J by 5 bases, 2 bases remained unmatched. This CDR3 spans 13 amino acids. Germline CDR1 and CDR2: MNHEY and SMNVEV (reference sequence). CDR3 residues: CASSSQGRNTIYF. CDR3 bases: TGTGCCAGCAGTTCACAGGGGAGAAACACCATATATTTT.